The 19 T cell receptor beta chains presented below share a single source sample, sequenced in a study of Ad26.COV2.S vaccination and SARS-CoV-2 variants. The repertoire was sequenced with immunoSEQ multiplex PCR; TCRdb's copy has only in-frame clones and lacks some. The sample carries approximately 90,000 clones, roughly 84% recorded once. The sample here was peripheral blood, taken after recovery from COVID-19. The receptors shown here come from a human donor who had recovered from COVID-19.

This rearrangement joins TRBV28 to TRBJ2-5; D remains ambiguous. The V end lost 3 bases, the J end lost 4 bases, and 9 bases lay between the germline ends. The CDR3 runs 13 residues. CDR1 is MDHEN and CDR2 is SYDVKM in the germline V gene. Here the CDR3 DNA reads TGTGCCAGCAGTTTCTCCCGCGGAGAGACCCAGTACTTC. Protein sequence: CASSFSRGETQYF.

The chain is built from TRBV28 and TRBJ1-1; D is uncertain. V lost 7 bases, J lost 0 bases, and 12 bases lay in between. Per germline, CDR1 MDHEN and CDR2 SYDVKM. This CDR3 comprises 14 residues. CDR3 region: CASTSPVVNTEAFF. CDR3 nucleotide sequence: TGTGCCAGCACCTCGCCGGTGGTGAACACTGAAGCTTTCTTT.

As regards this clone: Other DNA variants within this sample encode the same CDR3. The rearrangement links TRBV5-1 to TRBJ2-7; no firm D call. The germline V gene encodes CDR1 SGHRS and CDR2 YFSETQ. This CDR3 comprises 11 residues. Trimming left V 5 bases short and J 7 bases short, with 10 bases between. DNA of the CDR3: TGCGCCAGCAGTGACCTGGCAGAGCAGTACTTC. It encodes CASSDLAEQYF.

The chain has TRBV28 and TRBJ1-6, with D possibly matching TRBD1 (5 bases). The germline CDR1 and CDR2 sequences are MDHEN and SYDVKM. V lost 10 bases and J lost 2, with 9 bases in between. This CDR3 has 13 residues. CDR3 in amino acids: CAIQGPYNSPLHF. DNA for the CDR3: TGTGCCATCCAGGGTCCCTATAATTCACCCCTCCACTTT.

This clone was seen only once. Here the CDR3 DNA reads TGTGCCAGCAGCCAACAAGAGACCCAGTACTTC. Translating it yields CASSQQETQYF. V is TRBV7-9 and J is TRBJ2-5; D is undetermined. Germline CDR1 and CDR2: SEHNR and FQNEAQ (reference sequence). V was shortened by 5 bases and J by 2 bases, with 3 bases between the two germline ends. The CDR3 sequence is 11 residues long.

V and J are TRBV10-2 and TRBJ2-2; TRBD2 agrees at 12 bases. Germline V CDR1 and CDR2: WSHSY, SAAADI. V lost 6 bases, J lost 4 bases, and 9 bases stayed unmatched. The CDR3 extends over 17 amino acids. The CDR3 spells CASSDLAGGPGTGELFF. The CDR3 nucleotides read TGCGCCAGCAGCGACCTAGCGGGAGGGCCGGGCACCGGGGAGCTGTTTTTT.

The chain carries TRBV4-2 and TRBJ1-6, with a weak D call TRBD1 (6 bases). The CDR3 spans 16 residues. Germline lookup yields CDR1 LGHNA and CDR2 YNFKEQ. Trimming stripped 0 bases from V and 10 bases from J, with 16 bases between. In DNA, the CDR3 is TGTGCCAGCAGCCAAGATCGGGGACAAAAATCATCACCCCTCCACTTT. It codes for CASSQDRGQKSSPLHF.

J is TRBJ1-2 and V is TRBV29-1; perhaps TRBD1 as D (5 bases). Germline CDR1 and CDR2: SQVTM and ANQGSEA. The V and J ends lost 7 bases and 4 bases respectively, with 10 bases between them. The CDR3 sequence is 11 residues long. The CDR3 nucleotides are TGCAGCGGAGAAACAGGCTATGGCTACACCTTC. Encoded protein: CSGETGYGYTF.

This clone showed up just a few times. Other nucleotide sequences in the sample specify the same CDR3. The rearrangement joins TRBV7-2 to TRBJ1-1; 9 bases map to TRBD1. From germline, CDR1 is SGHTA and CDR2 FQGNSA. Trimming removed 5 bases from V and 6 bases from J; junction bases left unmatched: 4. The CDR3 spans 13 residues. The CDR3, as DNA: TGTGCCAGCAGCCTACAGGGGGCATCTGAAGCTTTCTTT. Its protein is CASSLQGASEAFF.

V is TRBV9 and J is TRBJ2-1; no definite D call. The germline CDR1 and CDR2 sequences are SGDLS and YYNGEE. Trimming pared 0 bases from V and 10 bases from J, leaving 11 bases between. The CDR3 sequence is 13 residues long. The CDR3 coding sequence is TGTGCCAGCAGCGTAGATTCCGTCCTAGAGCAGTTCTTC. Translation gives CASSVDSVLEQFF. Using reference TRBV9 and TRBJ2-1 for the parts outside the CDR3, the full variable domain is DSGVTQTPKHLITATGQRVTLRCSPRSGDLSVYWYQQSLDQGLQFLIQYYNGEERAKGNILERFSAQQFPDLHSELNLSSLELGDSALYFCASSVDSVLEQFFGPGTRLTVL.

The chain uses TRBV7-8 and TRBJ2-7; the D is unclear. The V and J ends lost 2 bases and 3 bases respectively, with 20 bases between them. From germline, CDR1 is SGHVS and CDR2 FQNEAQ. This CDR3 comprises 17 residues. Here the CDR3 DNA reads TGTGCCAGCAGCTTACTCTTAACGGGCGCGAAACTCTACGAGCAGTACTTC. It is translated as CASSLLLTGAKLYEQYF.

This clone has only one observation. V and J are TRBV5-1 and TRBJ2-3, with no clear D. V gave up 4 bases and J gave up 2 bases, with 11 bases separating them. The germline V gene has CDR1 SGHRS and CDR2 YFSETQ. The CDR3 has 14 amino acids. CDR3 region: CASSPDRTTDTQYF. DNA of the CDR3: TGCGCCAGCAGCCCGGACCGTACCACAGATACGCAGTATTTT.

The sample holds a few counts of this clone. The V gene is TRBV4-2, the J gene TRBJ1-1; the D gene is possibly TRBD1 (6 bases). CDR1 is LGHNA and CDR2 is YNFKEQ in the germline V gene. This CDR3 spans 16 amino acids. Trimming took off 2 bases at V and 2 bases at J, with 15 bases between the two ends. CDR3 sequence (DNA): TGTGCCAGCAGCCAATTAACAGGGAGCCTCAACACTGAAGCTTTCTTT. Residues: CASSQLTGSLNTEAFF.

This clone has just a few counts. V and J are TRBV28 and TRBJ1-6; D is unresolved. The CDR3 spans 13 residues. V lost 3 bases to trimming and J lost 7 bases, with 7 bases between them. Germline V lookup: CDR1 MDHEN, CDR2 SYDVKM. CDR3: CASSFVGNSPLHF. CDR3 nucleotide sequence: TGTGCCAGCAGTTTTGTTGGGAATTCACCCCTCCACTTT.

For the CDR3, the DNA is TGTGCCAGCAGCGTAACGGCAGTCGACCTTGGTAACGGGGAGCTGTTTTTT. Protein product: CASSVTAVDLGNGELFF. V and J are TRBV9 and TRBJ2-2; D unclear. Germline V gene sequence: CDR1 SGDLS, CDR2 YYNGEE. The length of the CDR3 is 17 residues. V was clipped by 1 base and J by 7 bases, with 20 bases between them.

The CDR3 sequence: CASSIGASGTYEQYF. As DNA, the CDR3 is TGTGCCAGTAGTATTGGGGCTAGCGGAACCTACGAGCAGTACTTC. V gene TRBV19 combines with J gene TRBJ2-7; the match to TRBD2 covers 7 bases. The V segment lost 3 bases and the J segment 2 bases; nucleotides outside the gene matches: 7. The germline V gene encodes CDR1 LNHDA and CDR2 SQIVND (reference sequence). The CDR3 is 15 amino acids.

This clone was detected only a few times. The chain carries TRBV27 and TRBJ2-1, with TRBD2 as a possible D gene (5 bases). Germline assignment: CDR1 MNHEY and CDR2 SMNVEV (reference sequence). The V end was cut by 5 bases, the J end by 4 bases, with 21 bases between. This CDR3 has 17 residues. The CDR3 sequence: CASSPSSPAVLYNEQFF. CDR3 in DNA: TGTGCCAGCAGTCCGAGCTCGCCAGCGGTACTTTACAATGAGCAGTTCTTC.

This clone was detected a few times. The chain links TRBV7-2 to TRBJ2-5; no clear D. The CDR3 covers 13 residues. CDR1 is SGHTA, CDR2 FQGNSA, per germline. V was clipped by 1 base and J by 5 bases, with 8 bases between them. The CDR3 sequence: CASSLGSVETQYF. The CDR3 DNA is TGTGCCAGCAGCTTAGGAAGTGTCGAGACCCAGTACTTC. The full variable domain, completed using reference TRBV7-2 and TRBJ2-5, is GAGVSQSPSNKVTEKGKDVELRCDPISGHTALYWYRQSLGQGLEFLIYFQGNSAPDKSGLPSDRFSAERTGGSVSTLTIQRTQQEDSAVYLCASSLGSVETQYFGPGTRLLVL.

The rearrangement links TRBV5-1 to TRBJ2-3; 11 bases line up with TRBD2. V shed 5 bases, J shed 6 bases, and the junction held 5 bases outside the gene matches. CDR3 length: 14 amino acids. The germline gives CDR1 SGHRS, CDR2 YFSETQ. CDR3 DNA: TGCGCCAGCAGGTCGACTAGCGGGACCGATACGCAGTATTTT. This translates into CASRSTSGTDTQYF.